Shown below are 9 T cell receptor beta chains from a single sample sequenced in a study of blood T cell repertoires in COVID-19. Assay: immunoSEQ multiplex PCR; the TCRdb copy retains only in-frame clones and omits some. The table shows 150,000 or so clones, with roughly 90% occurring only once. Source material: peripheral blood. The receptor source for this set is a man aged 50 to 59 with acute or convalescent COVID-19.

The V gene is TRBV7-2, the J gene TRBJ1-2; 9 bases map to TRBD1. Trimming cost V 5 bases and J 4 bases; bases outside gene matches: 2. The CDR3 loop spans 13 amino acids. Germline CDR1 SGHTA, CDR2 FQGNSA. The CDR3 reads CASSQDRGYGYTF. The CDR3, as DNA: TGTGCCAGCAGCCAGGACAGGGGCTATGGCTACACCTTC.

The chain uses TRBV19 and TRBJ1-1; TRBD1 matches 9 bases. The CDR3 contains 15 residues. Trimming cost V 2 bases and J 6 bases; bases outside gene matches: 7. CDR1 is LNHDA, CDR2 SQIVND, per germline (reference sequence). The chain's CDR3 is CASSIKQGAVAEAFF. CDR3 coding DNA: TGTGCCAGTAGTATAAAACAGGGGGCAGTGGCTGAAGCTTTCTTT.

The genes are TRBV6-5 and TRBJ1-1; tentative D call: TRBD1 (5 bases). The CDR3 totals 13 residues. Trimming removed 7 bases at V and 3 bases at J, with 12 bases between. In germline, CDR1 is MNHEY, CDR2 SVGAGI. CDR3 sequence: CASKNTGDTEAFF. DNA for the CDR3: TGTGCCAGCAAAAACACAGGAGACACTGAAGCTTTCTTT.

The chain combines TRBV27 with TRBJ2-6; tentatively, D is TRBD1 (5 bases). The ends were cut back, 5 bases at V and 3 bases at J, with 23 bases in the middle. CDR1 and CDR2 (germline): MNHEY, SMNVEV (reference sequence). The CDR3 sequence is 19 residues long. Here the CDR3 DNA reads TGTGCCAGCAGTCCAGTTCAGGGTTGGGTTGTGGTTGGGGCCAACGTCCTGACTTTC. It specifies CASSPVQGWVVVGANVLTF.

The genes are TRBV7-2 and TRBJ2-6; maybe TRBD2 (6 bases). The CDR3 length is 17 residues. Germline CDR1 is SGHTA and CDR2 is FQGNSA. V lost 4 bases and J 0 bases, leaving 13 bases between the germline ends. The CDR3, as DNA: TGTGCCAGCAGCTCCCCTTTGGGAGGCTCTGGGGCCAACGTCCTGACTTTC. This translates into CASSSPLGGSGANVLTF.

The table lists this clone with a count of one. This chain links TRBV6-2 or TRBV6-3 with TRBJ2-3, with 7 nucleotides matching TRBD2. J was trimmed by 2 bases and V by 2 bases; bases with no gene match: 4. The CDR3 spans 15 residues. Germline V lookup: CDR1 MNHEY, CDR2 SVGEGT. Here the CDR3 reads CASSYGGGDTDTQYF. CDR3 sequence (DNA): TGTGCCAGCAGTTACGGCGGGGGAGACACAGATACGCAGTATTTT.

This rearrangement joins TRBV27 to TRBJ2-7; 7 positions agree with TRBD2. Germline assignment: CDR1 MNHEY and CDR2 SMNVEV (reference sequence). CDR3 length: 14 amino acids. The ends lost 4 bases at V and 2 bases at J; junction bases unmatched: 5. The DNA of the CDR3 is TGTGCCAGCAGTTACCAGCGGGATACCTACGAGCAGTACTTC. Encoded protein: CASSYQRDTYEQYF.

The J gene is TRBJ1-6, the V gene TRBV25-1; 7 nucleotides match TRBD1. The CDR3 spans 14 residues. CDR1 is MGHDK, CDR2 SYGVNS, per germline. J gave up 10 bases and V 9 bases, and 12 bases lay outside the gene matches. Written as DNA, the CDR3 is TGTGCCAGTTCTAGCACAGGGGATCTCTCACCCCTCCACTTT. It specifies CASSSTGDLSPLHF.

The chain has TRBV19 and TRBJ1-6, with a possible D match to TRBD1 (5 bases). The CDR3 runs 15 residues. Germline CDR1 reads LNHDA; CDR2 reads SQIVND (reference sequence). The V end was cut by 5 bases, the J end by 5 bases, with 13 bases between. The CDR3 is CASSPPQGNNSPLHF. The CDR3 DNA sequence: TGTGCCAGTAGTCCCCCGCAGGGCAATAATTCACCCCTCCACTTT.